A selection of T cell receptor beta chains follows, all from one sample in a study of OX40 agonist ivuxolimab in advanced cancers. Clones were sequenced by immunoSEQ multiplex PCR, and TCRdb holds only the in-frame ones, with some missing. The table has under 100,000 clones, about 88% seen once. This sample comprised CD4+ or CD8+ T cells sorted from blood, obtained in a trial of the OX40 agonist ivuxolimab. The receptors shown here come from an adult with an advanced solid tumor such as melanoma, head and neck, liver or kidney cancer. The CDR3 runs from the conserved cysteine through the conserved F or W. The D gene is left open where the match is weak. Not all rows give a size; the values are once, few, many and, for expanded clones, a class.

>TRBV30|12|-|TRBD1|TRBJ2-7
CAWSAGGYEQYF
TGTGCCTGGAGCGCAGGGGGCTACGAGCAGTACTTC
>TRBV25-1|13|-|-|TRBJ1-1
CASMGSARREAFF
TGTGCCAGCATGGGGTCAGCCAGGAGGGAAGCTTTCTTT
>TRBV2|19|-|TRBD2|TRBJ2-3
CASSPRTSGRSSTTDTQYF
TGTGCCAGCAGCCCCAGGACTAGCGGGAGATCCTCTACCACAGATACGCAGTATTTT
>TRBV10-3|15|-|TRBD2|TRBJ2-3
CAISAGTSGGDTQYF
TGTGCCATCAGTGCCGGGACTAGCGGAGGGGATACGCAGTATTTT
>TRBV7-2|13|-|-|TRBJ1-1
CASSLGQGPEAFF
TGTGCCAGCAGCTTAGGTCAGGGTCCTGAAGCTTTCTTT
>TRBV28|15|-|TRBD2|TRBJ2-3
CASSPVGSGVDTQYF
TGTGCCAGCAGTCCCGTGGGGAGCGGGGTAGATACGCAGTATTTT
>TRBV30|14|few|TRBD1|TRBJ1-1
CAWSRDRPNTEAFF
TGTGCCTGGAGCCGGGACAGGCCTAACACTGAAGCTTTCTTT
>TRBV6-1|13|-|-|TRBJ2-7
CASSELAPYEQYF
TGTGCCAGCAGTGAACTAGCCCCCTACGAGCAGTACTTC
>TRBV5-1|16|-|-|TRBJ1-4
CASSNPDSVNGEKLFF
TGCGCCAGCAGCAACCCTGACAGCGTTAACGGCGAAAAACTGTTTTTT
>TRBV7-9|14|-|-|TRBJ1-2
CASSPGGGVIGYTF
TGTGCCAGCAGTCCCGGGGGGGGCGTAATTGGCTACACCTTC
>TRBV19|15|-|TRBD1|TRBJ1-2
CASSLGGQGVIGYTF
TGTGCCAGTAGTTTAGGAGGACAGGGGGTCATTGGCTACACCTTC
>TRBV19|18|-|-|TRBJ2-3
CASSILFPGGYSTDTQYF
TGTGCCAGTAGTATCCTATTCCCGGGCGGATATTCCACAGATACGCAGTATTTT
>TRBV2|15|-|TRBD2|TRBJ2-3
CASRVLAGGTYTQYF
TGTGCCAGCAGAGTACTAGCGGGCGGAACCTATACGCAGTATTTT
>TRBV11-2|13|-|-|TRBJ2-7
CASSFSRDREQYF
TGTGCCAGCAGTTTCTCCAGAGACCGAGAGCAGTACTTC
>TRBV2|15|-|TRBD2|TRBJ2-7
CASRVGLAGSYEQYF
TGTGCCAGCAGAGTGGGACTAGCGGGGTCCTACGAGCAGTACTTC
>TRBV30|14|-|-|TRBJ1-1
CAWTPKGVGTEAFF
TGTGCCTGGACCCCTAAGGGGGTAGGTACTGAAGCTTTCTTT
>TRBV18|15|-|-|TRBJ1-2
CASSPQDLQGYGYTF
TGTGCCAGCTCACCACAGGACTTACAGGGCTATGGCTACACCTTC
>TRBV11-2|18|-|-|TRBJ1-1
CASSLDRGGGTPGFEAFF
TGTGCCAGCAGCTTAGATCGGGGGGGCGGAACGCCCGGCTTTGAAGCTTTCTTT
>TRBV21-1|14|-|-|TRBJ2-1
CASSKEGALNEQFF
TGTGCCAGCAGCAAAGAGGGGGCCCTCAATGAGCAGTTCTTC
>TRBV10-3|15|-|-|TRBJ1-1
CAISETGGENTEAFF
TGTGCCATCAGTGAGACTGGGGGGGAGAACACTGAAGCTTTCTTT
>TRBV19|12|-|-|TRBJ1-2
CASTLQGYGYTF
TGTGCCAGTACCTTACAGGGATATGGCTACACCTTC
>TRBV28|13|-|-|TRBJ1-2
CASSSTANYGYTF
TGTGCCAGCAGTTCTACAGCTAACTATGGCTACACCTTC
>TRBV9|14|medium-sized|-|TRBJ1-1
CASSVAPQGREAFF
TGTGCCAGCAGCGTAGCTCCACAGGGACGGGAAGCTTTCTTT
>TRBV5-4|13|-|-|TRBJ1-1
CASSFTGTPEAFF
TGTGCCAGCAGCTTTACCGGGACGCCTGAAGCTTTCTTT
>TRBV10-3|13|-|TRBD2|TRBJ2-5
CAISREVQETQYF
TGTGCCATCAGTCGGGAGGTCCAAGAGACCCAGTACTTC
>TRBV29-1|12|-|-|TRBJ1-2
CSVDRSGYGYTF
TGCAGCGTTGACAGGTCGGGCTATGGCTACACCTTC
>TRBV25-1|14|-|-|TRBJ2-1
CASSEYGGSGEQFF
TGTGCCAGCAGTGAATATGGGGGTTCTGGTGAGCAGTTCTTC
>TRBV19|18|-|-|TRBJ1-4
CASSARGGARGSNEKLFF
TGTGCCAGTAGTGCTCGCGGAGGGGCAAGGGGTTCTAATGAAAAACTGTTTTTT
>TRBV19|16|-|TRBD1|TRBJ2-7
CASSSDRGLGSYEQYF
TGTGCCAGTAGTTCAGACAGGGGCTTAGGATCCTACGAGCAGTACTTC
>TRBV10-1|14|-|-|TRBJ2-3
CASSGGDWRDTQYF
TGCGCCAGCAGTGGGGGGGACTGGAGAGATACGCAGTATTTT
>TRBV14|15|once|TRBD2|TRBJ2-7
CASSQRLAGGSEQYF
TGTGCCAGCAGCCAACGTCTAGCGGGGGGCTCCGAGCAGTACTTC
>TRBV18|14|-|TRBD2|TRBJ2-1
CASSPGGSYNEQFF
TGTGCCAGCTCACCGGGGGGGTCTTACAATGAGCAGTTCTTC
>TRBV6-5|13|-|-|TRBJ1-5
CASSRGEGQPQHF
TGTGCCAGCAGTAGAGGGGAGGGTCAGCCCCAGCATTTT
>TRBV9|13|-|TRBD2|TRBJ2-3
CASSVAGAGTQYF
TGTGCCAGCAGCGTCGCGGGAGCGGGGACGCAGTATTTT
>TRBV7-2|14|-|-|TRBJ1-1
CASSLQGTDTEAFF
TGTGCCAGCAGCTTACAGGGTACGGACACTGAAGCTTTCTTT
>TRBV6-1|15|-|TRBD2|TRBJ2-1
CASSEAGLAVFEQFF
TGTGCCAGCAGTGAAGCGGGACTAGCGGTATTTGAGCAGTTCTTC
>TRBV7-9|15|-|TRBD1|TRBJ1-1
CASRRDRDRGTEAFF
TGTGCCAGCAGACGAGACCGGGACAGGGGGACTGAAGCTTTCTTT
>TRBV30|13|-|-|TRBJ1-1
CAWRKGLGTEAFF
TGTGCCTGGAGAAAGGGGCTTGGCACTGAAGCTTTCTTT
>TRBV10-3|13|-|-|TRBJ2-4
CAIGGIAKNIQYF
TGTGCCATCGGAGGGATTGCCAAAAACATTCAGTACTTC
>TRBV6-1|16|-|TRBD2|TRBJ2-3
CASSEWASGSTDTQYF
TGTGCCAGCAGTGAATGGGCTAGCGGGAGCACAGATACGCAGTATTTT
>TRBV21-1|13|once|-|TRBJ1-4
CASSSISREKLFF
TGTGCCAGCAGCTCCATTAGTAGGGAAAAACTGTTTTTT
>TRBV6-1|13|-|-|TRBJ1-5
CASFQGPFQPQHF
TGTGCCAGCTTTCAAGGGCCGTTTCAGCCCCAGCATTTT
>TRBV30|16|-|-|TRBJ2-1
CAWTELTGTIRNEQFF
TGTGCCTGGACTGAACTTACAGGTACCATTAGGAATGAGCAGTTCTTC
>TRBV6-5|16|-|-|TRBJ1-1
CASSYRQAPRGAEAFF
TGTGCCAGCAGTTACCGGCAGGCACCCCGAGGGGCTGAAGCTTTCTTT
>TRBV18|16|-|TRBD1|TRBJ2-1
CASSSPTGGTLYEQFF
TGTGCCAGCTCATCGCCGACAGGGGGTACGTTGTATGAGCAGTTCTTC
>TRBV5-1|15|-|-|TRBJ2-1
CASSSAGTGVDEQFF
TGCGCCAGCAGCTCCGCGGGGACGGGGGTCGATGAGCAGTTCTTC
>TRBV30|14|-|TRBD2|TRBJ2-3
CAWNAGGPADTQYF
TGTGCCTGGAACGCGGGAGGGCCGGCAGATACGCAGTATTTT
>TRBV29-1|12|-|-|TRBJ2-4
CSADISENIQYF
TGCAGCGCGGACATAAGCGAAAACATTCAGTACTTC
>TRBV27|14|-|-|TRBJ2-3
CASSRGQLRDTQYF
TGTGCCAGCAGTAGAGGGCAGCTCCGAGATACGCAGTATTTT
>TRBV29-1|16|-|TRBD1|TRBJ1-2
CSVEGLEGQGNYGYTF
TGCAGCGTTGAAGGCCTAGAAGGACAGGGGAACTATGGCTACACCTTC
>TRBV30|13|-|-|TRBJ2-3
CAWKGWGRNTQYF
TGTGCCTGGAAAGGGTGGGGGCGGAATACGCAGTATTTT
>TRBV6-5|13|-|-|TRBJ1-3
CASSRASGNTIYF
TGTGCCAGCAGTCGCGCCTCTGGAAACACCATATATTTT
>TRBV6-1|14|-|TRBD2|TRBJ2-5
CATTSGGAGETQYF
TGTGCCACCACTAGCGGGGGGGCGGGGGAGACCCAGTACTTC
>TRBV5-4|16|-|TRBD2|TRBJ2-3
CASSVSSGGAVDTQYF
TGTGCCAGCAGCGTTTCTAGCGGGGGGGCGGTGGATACGCAGTATTTT
>TRBV13|13|-|TRBD1|TRBJ1-1
CATHGTGGTEAFF
TGTGCCACCCACGGGACAGGGGGCACTGAAGCTTTCTTT